This T cell receptor beta chain was documented in a study of T cells in Graves' hyperthyroidism and ophthalmopathy. Diagnosis relied on clinical symptoms, serum thyroxine and TRAb, thyroid ultrasound and orbital computed tomography. This clonotype was counted between two and nine times. TCR beta CDR3 region amplification was performed from RNA transcripts. The HTBI primer set was used in a first-round RT-PCR of the TCR CDR3. MiXCR, run by TCRdb on the multiplex PCR reads, gives a single entry per CDR3 protein. The sample records hundreds of thousands of distinct CDR3 sequences, roughly 14% being singletons. Germline loops: CDR1 LGHNA, CDR2 YNFKEQ. The CDR3 has 13 amino acids. Trimming shortened V by 4 bases and J by 8 bases, and 15 bases separated the two germline ends.

This chain connects TRBV4-2 to TRBJ2-7, with D possibly matching TRBD1 (5 bases). Sequencing was done on a sample of blood. This receptor was identified in a woman in her forties or fifties with Graves' ophthalmopathy. As DNA, the CDR3 is TGTGCCAGCAGCCTGCCAAAGGGGAACCAGCAGTACTTC. Amino acid sequence: CASSLPKGNQQYF.